Listed here is a single T cell receptor beta chain. The antigen is unknown. A multiplex PCR was run with 60 Vbeta primers and 13 Jbeta primers. Only in-frame clones appear in the TCRdb table, and some are missing; sequencing was by immunoSEQ multiplex PCR. The table records about 120,000 clones, 65% to 85% of them present only once. The sample belongs to a study of cytomegalovirus exposure and HLA in healthy donors. Germline assignment: CDR1 SGDLS and CDR2 YYNGEE. The CDR3 extends over 15 amino acids. The V end was cut by 3 bases, the J end by 6 bases, with 15 bases between. Study observations and caveats: In vitro assays verified that a few CMV-associated chains recognized CMV antigens specifically.

This chain connects TRBV9 to TRBJ2-2; a possible D gene is TRBD2 (6 bases). This receptor was taken from a man aged 50-59 years in good health and CMV-seronegative. The source material was PBMCs. CDR3 DNA: TGTGCCAGCAGCGCGGAGGGGTGGGGGTCCGGGGAGCTGTTTTTT. The encoded protein is CASSAEGWGSGELFF.